One and the same sample provided the 13 T cell receptor beta chains below, sequenced in a study of blood T cells in healthy people across ages. Sample-barcoded 5' priming and a J-beta primer mix drove a second PCR of 7 to 11 cycles. MiXCR was run by TCRdb on the 5' RACE reads, yielding one entry per CDR3 protein. The sample holds approximately 1,000,000 distinct CDR3 sequences, 35% to 50% seen once. Sequencing input: blood. All receptors derive from a woman aged 60 to 75 in good health.

CDR3 sequence reads: CASSLWVTGTPRGKNEQFF. The CDR3 coding sequence is TGTGCCAGCAGCTTGTGGGTGACGGGAACACCCCGGGGAAAAAATGAGCAGTTCTTC. J is TRBJ2-1 and V is TRBV5-6, with D perhaps matching TRBD2 (5 bases). The CDR3 runs to 19 residues. Between the trimmed V and J ends, which lost 1 base and 7 bases, there was a span of 27 bases. The V gene's germline CDR1 is SGHDT and CDR2 YYEEEE.

This clonotype showed up just a few times. The chain has TRBV12-3 or TRBV12-4 and TRBJ1-6; possibly TRBD1 for D (6 bases). CDR3 length equals 12 residues. The V end was cut by 7 bases, the J end by 9 bases, with 10 bases between. The CDR3 sequence: CASTTGFSPLHF. The CDR3 nucleotides are TGTGCCAGCACCACAGGGTTTTCACCCCTCCACTTT.

The V and J genes are TRBV2 and TRBJ2-4; the D call may be TRBD1 or TRBD2 (6 bases each). In germline, CDR1 is SNHLY, CDR2 FYNNEI. Trimming left V 1 base short and J 3 bases short, with 13 bases between. The length of the CDR3 is 16 residues. The CDR3: CASSEDGGLVKNIQYF. In DNA, the CDR3 is TGTGCCAGCAGTGAAGATGGGGGGCTAGTCAAAAACATTCAGTACTTC.

This sequence joins TRBV20-1 and TRBJ2-1; 7 bases map to TRBD2. Germline assignment: CDR1 DFQATT and CDR2 SNEGSKA (reference sequence). V trimming: 3 bases; J trimming: 4 bases; junction bases outside the gene matches: 6. The CDR3 consists of 14 residues. The CDR3 bases are TGCAGTGCTAGGGTGGCGGGAGAATACAATGAGCAGTTCTTC. This gives the protein CSARVAGEYNEQFF.

The V gene is TRBV4-1, the J gene TRBJ2-2, with D possibly TRBD2 on 6 matching bases. Germline V gives CDR1 MGHRA, CDR2 YSYEKL. This CDR3 has 15 residues. The V end was cut by 0 bases, the J end by 8 bases, with 13 bases between. CDR3 amino acids: CASSQDRLAPGELFF. The CDR3 nucleotides read TGCGCCAGCAGCCAAGATAGGCTAGCGCCTGGGGAGCTGTTTTTT.

V usage is TRBV20-1 and J usage is TRBJ1-5, with TRBD1 as a possible D gene (6 bases). Trimming shortened V by 1 base and J by 3 bases, and 16 bases separated the two germline ends. Germline V gives CDR1 DFQATT, CDR2 SNEGSKA (reference sequence). The CDR3 is 16 amino acids. The CDR3: CSARGTLDSSNQPQHF. CDR3 nucleotides: TGCAGTGCTAGAGGGACCCTGGACAGCTCCAATCAGCCCCAGCATTTT.

The V and J genes are TRBV5-1 and TRBJ1-1; D perhaps matches TRBD1 (6 bases). This CDR3 region has 16 residues. Trimming stripped 0 bases from V and 5 bases from J, with 17 bases between. Germline CDR1 is SGHRS and CDR2 is YFSETQ. The CDR3 here is CASSLGQVLVGTEAFF. The DNA for the CDR3 is TGCGCCAGCAGCTTGGGACAGGTACTGGTTGGGACTGAAGCTTTCTTT.

This clonotype was observed at least ten times. An end of the junction differs from the germline gene, which may be a read error. CDR3 region: CASSLGGGETQYF. For the CDR3, the DNA is TGTGCCAGCAGCTTAGGAGGGGGGGAGACCCAGTACTTC. The chain combines TRBV5-1 with TRBJ2-5; D may correspond to TRBD1 or TRBD2 (6 bases each). The germline V gene encodes CDR1 SGHRS and CDR2 YFSETQ. The CDR3 consists of 13 residues.

The chain recombines TRBV5-6 with TRBJ1-2; D is unclear. The germline V gene has CDR1 SGHDT and CDR2 YYEEEE. CDR3 length: 15 amino acids. V dropped 4 bases and J dropped 3 bases, with 16 bases sitting between them. The CDR3 region is CASSPSGRSYYGYTF. For the CDR3, the DNA is TGTGCCAGCAGCCCCTCCGGTAGGAGCTACTATGGCTACACCTTC.

The chain has TRBV2 and TRBJ2-1; D call uncertain. The CDR3 runs to 13 residues. Trimming stripped 6 bases from V and 5 bases from J, with 11 bases between. The germline CDR1 and CDR2 sequences are SNHLY and FYNNEI. The CDR3 here is CASSGLRNNEQFF. As DNA, the CDR3 is TGTGCCAGCAGCGGTTTAAGAAACAATGAGCAGTTCTTC.

The chain recombines TRBV25-1 with TRBJ2-7; 10 bases line up with TRBD1. CDR1 and CDR2 (germline): MGHDK, SYGVNS. After removal of 7 bases from V and 12 bases from J, the junction contained 9 bases not matched to a gene. The CDR3 has 12 amino acids. This CDR3 reads CASTRGDRGWYF. Written as DNA, the CDR3 is TGTGCCAGCACCCGAGGGGACAGGGGTTGGTACTTC.

This chain joins TRBV29-1 and TRBJ1-2, with 7 nucleotides matching TRBD1. V lost 0 bases and J lost 4; bases outside the gene matches: 8. The CDR3 has 15 residues. Germline V gene lookup returns CDR1 SQVTM and CDR2 ANQGSEA. The CDR3 sequence: CSVEDRRGGGYGYTF. In DNA form, the CDR3 reads TGCAGCGTTGAAGATCGTAGAGGGGGCGGCTATGGCTACACCTTC.

This clonotype was seen more than once but under ten times. V and J are TRBV29-1 and TRBJ2-1; D might be TRBD2 (7 bases). The J call is uncertain, as TRBJ2-7 better fits the DNA end. This CDR3 is built from 15 residues. Germline CDR1 is SQVTM and CDR2 is ANQGSEA. Written as DNA, the CDR3 is TGCAGCGTTGAGATGGGGGGGCTTATCTACAATGAGCAGTACTTC. This codes for CSVEMGGLIYNEQYF.